Below are 10 T cell receptor beta chains sequenced from a single sample in a study of control samples from healthy donors and cancer patients. The repertoire was sequenced with immunoSEQ multiplex PCR; TCRdb's copy has only in-frame clones and lacks some. The sample shows roughly 100,000 clones, around 88% of them seen only once. The sequenced material came from PBMCs. All receptors derive from a man in his 60s with lung cancer.

This rearrangement joins TRBV7-9 to TRBJ1-2; D perhaps matches TRBD1 (5 bases). V was cut by 8 bases and J by 14 bases, with 18 bases left in between. Per germline, CDR1 SEHNR and CDR2 FQNEAQ (reference sequence). The CDR3 is made up of 11 amino acids. The CDR3: CASREDSAGTF. CDR3 coding DNA: TGTGCCAGCCGCGAAGACAGTGCCGGGACCTTC.

The chain is built from TRBV25-1 and TRBJ2-1, with a weak D call TRBD2 (5 bases). CDR3 size: 13 residues. V was cut by 6 bases and J by 8 bases, with 14 bases left in between. Germline loops: CDR1 MGHDK, CDR2 SYGVNS. Here the CDR3 reads CASRPFGVDEQFF. The CDR3, as DNA: TGTGCCAGCAGGCCCTTCGGGGTCGATGAGCAGTTCTTC.

The gene calls are TRBV19 and TRBJ2-3; 7 bases fit TRBD1. The CDR3 spans 14 residues. Germline V lookup: CDR1 LNHDA, CDR2 SQIVND (reference sequence). The V segment lost 4 bases and the J segment 1 base; nucleotides outside the gene matches: 2. Written as DNA, the CDR3 is TGTGCCAGTAGTACACAGGGGCGCACAGATACGCAGTATTTT. This gives the protein CASSTQGRTDTQYF.

The chain joins TRBV11-2 to TRBJ1-1; D remains unclear. V lost 2 bases, J lost 5 bases, and 12 bases lay in between. CDR1 SGHAT and CDR2 FQNNGV come from the germline V gene. There are 14 residues in the CDR3. CDR3 sequence: CASSLPTRGTEAFF. The CDR3 region has the DNA TGTGCCAGCAGCTTACCTACGCGGGGAACTGAAGCTTTCTTT.

The chain recombines TRBV9 with TRBJ2-2, with D possibly TRBD2 on 6 matching bases. The CDR3 length is 15 residues. Trimming left V 3 bases short and J 0 bases short, with 9 bases between. Germline-derived CDR1 and CDR2 are SGDLS and YYNGEE. The chain's CDR3 is CASSDGGPNTGELFF. CDR3 in DNA: TGTGCCAGCAGCGACGGGGGACCGAACACCGGGGAGCTGTTTTTT.

The genes are TRBV20-1 and TRBJ1-6; 8 bases map to TRBD1. Germline CDR1 is DFQATT and CDR2 is SNEGSKA (reference sequence). CDR3 length: 14 residues. After removal of 3 bases from V and 7 bases from J, the junction contained 5 bases not matched to a gene. The DNA of the CDR3 is TGCAGTGCTAGTCTCACAGGGGGAAATTCACCCCTCCACTTT. Its translation is CSASLTGGNSPLHF.

This rearrangement joins TRBV10-1 to TRBJ1-4; D gene unclear. This CDR3 has 13 amino acids. Deletions cut 8 bases from V and 3 bases from J, with 10 bases between. Germline-derived CDR1 and CDR2 are WNHNN and SYGVQD (reference sequence). As DNA, the CDR3 is TGCGCCAGCCAACCGGGTCCTAATGAAAAACTGTTTTTT. It translates to CASQPGPNEKLFF.

The chain couples TRBV25-1 to TRBJ1-5, with D possibly matching TRBD1 (6 bases). Germline V gene lookup returns CDR1 MGHDK and CDR2 SYGVNS. This CDR3 is 16 amino acids long. The V end lost 4 bases, the J end lost 2 bases, and 15 bases lay between the germline ends. CDR3 in amino acids: CASSAPQGCGNQPQHF. For the CDR3, the DNA is TGTGCCAGCAGTGCCCCACAGGGTTGTGGCAATCAGCCCCAGCATTTT.

CDR3: CASSSGVGNTIYF. CDR3 coding DNA: TGTGCCAGCAGCTCAGGGGTAGGAAACACCATATATTTT. This rearrangement joins TRBV7-9 to TRBJ1-3, with D perhaps TRBD1 (6 bases). The V gene's germline CDR1 is SEHNR and CDR2 FQNEAQ (reference sequence). Trimming cost V 4 bases and J 4 bases, with 8 bases left between them. The CDR3 covers 13 residues.

The chain combines TRBV5-5 with TRBJ2-5, with TRBD1 matching over 9 bases. Germline CDR1 is SGHKS and CDR2 is YYEKEE (reference sequence). The CDR3 spans 16 residues. V was pared by 2 bases and J by 2 bases, with 7 bases of the junction left unmatched. The CDR3 region is CASSFLQGAGQETQYF. The CDR3 DNA reads as TGTGCCAGCAGCTTCTTACAGGGGGCCGGACAAGAGACCCAGTACTTC. Using reference TRBV5-5 and TRBJ2-5 for the parts outside the CDR3, the full variable domain is DAGVTQSPTHLIKTRGQQVTLRCSPISGHKSVSWYQQVLGQGPQFIFQYYEKEERGRGNFPDRFSARQFPNYSSELNVNALLLGDSALYLCASSFLQGAGQETQYFGPGTRLLVL.